A selection of T cell receptor beta chains follows, all from one sample in a study of blood T cell repertoires in COVID-19. Clones were sequenced by immunoSEQ multiplex PCR, and TCRdb holds only the in-frame ones, with some missing. The sample records 200,000 to 250,000 clones, 82% being singletons. Sequencing used peripheral blood. The source of these receptors is a woman older than 75 with COVID-19, enrolled during active disease. The CDR3 runs from the conserved cysteine through the conserved F or W. The D gene is left open where the match is weak. The listing skips clone size in some rows; elsewhere it reads once, few, many or a size class.

TRBV5-1	NA	TRBJ1-3	NA	14	TGCGCCAGCCGGCAGGGGAGCTCTGGAAACACCATATATTTT	CASRQGSSGNTIYF
TRBV18	NA	TRBJ1-5	TRBD1	19	TGTGCCAGCTCACCACAGGCCTTATTGGGACAGGGGAGCAATCAGCCCCAGCATTTT	CASSPQALLGQGSNQPQHF
TRBV7-3	NA	TRBJ2-1	NA	15	TGTGCCAGCAGCTTAGGCAGGGGTACCTACAATGAGCAGTTCTTC	CASSLGRGTYNEQFF
TRBV3-1/TRBV3-2	NA	TRBJ1-1	NA	12	TGTGCCAGCAGGCGTCAGAACACTGAAGCTTTCTTT	CASRRQNTEAFF
TRBV9	NA	TRBJ1-3	NA	13	TGTGCCAGCAGCGTCAGGCCTGGAAACACCATATATTTT	CASSVRPGNTIYF
TRBV7-9	NA	TRBJ1-3	TRBD1	17	TGTGCCAGCAGCTTAAGGACAGGGTCCCTCTCTGGAAACACCATATATTTT	CASSLRTGSLSGNTIYF
TRBV10-1	NA	TRBJ1-3	NA	14	TGCTCACTCCCCCCTGGGCAGGGTGGAAACACCATATATTTT	CSLPPGQGGNTIYF
TRBV5-1	few	TRBJ2-1	TRBD1	15	TGCGCCAGCAGCTTGGGACAGGGGCCTTACAATGAGCAGTTCTTC	CASSLGQGPYNEQFF
TRBV4-1	few	TRBJ1-1	NA	13	TGCGCCAGCAGCCACCAAGCCTACACTGAAGCTTTCTTT	CASSHQAYTEAFF
TRBV5-6	NA	TRBJ1-2	NA	16	TGTGCCAGCAGCCCCCTAGGTGGTCAATTCTTAAGTGGCTACACCTTC	CASSPLGGQFLSGYTF
TRBV27	few	TRBJ1-2	NA	13	TGTGCCAGCAGTTTCCAGGGGTTTGTGGGCTACACCTTC	CASSFQGFVGYTF
TRBV5-5	NA	TRBJ1-1	NA	14	TGTGCCAGCAGCTCCCAGGGCATCAACACTGAAGCTTTCTTT	CASSSQGINTEAFF
TRBV18	NA	TRBJ1-3	NA	15	TGTGCCAGCTCACCCAGGGCAGGGCAAGGAAACACCATATATTTT	CASSPRAGQGNTIYF
TRBV6-6	NA	TRBJ1-1	TRBD1	14	TGTGCCAGCAGGCCGGGACAGATAAACACTGAAGCTTTCTTT	CASRPGQINTEAFF
TRBV19	NA	TRBJ2-7	TRBD2	16	TGTGCCAGTAGTAATCACGCCAGCGGGAGGTCCTACGAGCAGTACTTC	CASSNHASGRSYEQYF
TRBV4-2	NA	TRBJ2-7	TRBD2	19	TGTGCCAGCAGCCAAGAAGAGGCGGCTAGCGGGGAGTACTCCTACGAGCAGTACTTC	CASSQEEAASGEYSYEQYF
TRBV29-1	NA	TRBJ2-3	NA	15	TGCAGCGTTGAAGACGCGGCAGGGGACCCAACTACGCAGTATTTT	CSVEDAAGDPTTQYF
TRBV10-3	NA	TRBJ2-3	TRBD1	14	TGTGCCATCCGACCAGAGGGGGCAGAGGATACGCAGTATTTT	CAIRPEGAEDTQYF
TRBV6-5	NA	TRBJ2-7	TRBD1	11	TGTGCCAGCAGTCAGGGACAGATTACGTACTTC	CASSQGQITYF
TRBV9	NA	TRBJ1-3	NA	15	TGTGCCAGCTCCCGGGACATTTACTCTGGAAACACCATATATTTT	CASSRDIYSGNTIYF
TRBV28	NA	TRBJ2-4	TRBD1	15	TGTGCCAGCAGGCAGGGGGCTAAGGGCAAAAACATTCAGTACTTC	CASRQGAKGKNIQYF
TRBV6-5	few	TRBJ2-2	TRBD1	13	TGTGCCAGCAGGACAGGGGGCACCGGGGAGCTGTTTTTT	CASRTGGTGELFF
TRBV25-1	NA	TRBJ2-3	NA	15	TGTGCCAGCAGTGAAGGGGGGGCCAGGGGAGATACGCAGTATTTT	CASSEGGARGDTQYF
TRBV6-2/TRBV6-3	NA	TRBJ2-7	NA	13	TGTGCCAGCAGTTACTCACAGTCCTACGAGCAGTACTTC	CASSYSQSYEQYF
TRBV5-1	NA	TRBJ2-7	NA	12	TGCGCCAGCAGCTTGGTCAGGGGCGAGCAGTACTTC	CASSLVRGEQYF
TRBV28	NA	TRBJ1-3	NA	15	TGTGCCAGCAGTGTTCGGTCTATTGGTCTCAACACCATATATTTT	CASSVRSIGLNTIYF
TRBV4-2	NA	TRBJ2-1	NA	16	TGTGCCAGCAGCCAGGGAGCGGGCCCGAGGAGTAATGAGCAGTTCTTC	CASSQGAGPRSNEQFF
TRBV7-9	NA	TRBJ1-5	TRBD1	15	TGTGCCAGCAGCGTCGGGACAGGGGGCGATCAGCCCCAGCATTTT	CASSVGTGGDQPQHF
TRBV6-2/TRBV6-3	NA	TRBJ1-2	NA	13	TGTGCCAGCCGCCAGACAGCTAACTATGGCTACACCTTC	CASRQTANYGYTF
TRBV15	once	TRBJ1-1	NA	14	TGTGCCACCAGCAGAGATCTAGGGGACACTGAAGCTTTCTTT	CATSRDLGDTEAFF
TRBV18	once	TRBJ2-5	TRBD2	18	TGTGCCAGCTCACCGCTCCCCTTAGCGGGGGGGCAACAAGAGACCCAGTACTTC	CASSPLPLAGGQQETQYF
TRBV9	few	TRBJ2-2	NA	15	TGTGCCAGCAGCGTAGCAGGACACCACACCGGGGAGCTGTTTTTT	CASSVAGHHTGELFF
TRBV5-4	NA	TRBJ2-7	TRBD2	15	TGTGCCAGCAGTTCCACCTCGGGGGGACTCTACGAGCAGTACTTC	CASSSTSGGLYEQYF
TRBV4-1	NA	TRBJ2-3	NA	17	TGCGCCAGCAGCCCTCGAGAGGGCAAAACGGGCACAGATACGCAGTATTTT	CASSPREGKTGTDTQYF
TRBV12-3/TRBV12-4	NA	TRBJ1-1	NA	11	TGTGCCAGCACTTTGACAGGCGGAGCTTTCTTT	CASTLTGGAFF
TRBV6-6	NA	TRBJ2-3	NA	15	TGTGCCAGCGAAAGACTAGTTGTGGGCACAGATACGCAGTATTTT	CASERLVVGTDTQYF
TRBV7-2	NA	TRBJ1-2	TRBD1	15	TGTGCCAGCAGCTTAGGGGGACAGGGTAACTATGGCTACACCTTC	CASSLGGQGNYGYTF
TRBV6-5	NA	TRBJ2-1	TRBD2	14	TGTGCCAGCAACGGACTAGCGGGGGACAATGAGCAGTTCTTC	CASNGLAGDNEQFF
TRBV18	NA	TRBJ1-4	TRBD1	14	TGTGCCAGCTCCAGCTCCCAGGGGGCTGAAAAACTGTTTTTT	CASSSSQGAEKLFF
TRBV7-9	few	TRBJ2-3	TRBD2	18	TGTGCCAGCAGACAAGGACTAGCTAAGGGGGTTCGCACAGATACGCAGTATTTT	CASRQGLAKGVRTDTQYF
TRBV7-2	NA	TRBJ2-2	NA	14	TGTGCCAGCAGCTTAGTGGGCCGAACCGGGGAGCTGTTTTTT	CASSLVGRTGELFF
TRBV4-3	NA	TRBJ2-1	NA	16	TGCGCCAGCAGCCAAGTTGGGGGGAAGCGAATCAGTGAGCAGTTCTTC	CASSQVGGKRISEQFF
TRBV28	NA	TRBJ2-3	TRBD1	16	TGTGCCAGCAGTAGGGCGGGGACAGGGGGCGCAGATACGCAGTATTTT	CASSRAGTGGADTQYF
TRBV6-5	NA	TRBJ1-5	NA	15	TGTGCCAGCAGTTCTGACAGGCCCCTCAATCAGCCCCAGCATTTT	CASSSDRPLNQPQHF
TRBV28	NA	TRBJ1-5	TRBD1	15	TGTGCCAGCAGTAGGGGACAGGGGATCAATCAGCCCCAGCATTTT	CASSRGQGINQPQHF
TRBV2	NA	TRBJ1-6	NA	14	TGTGCCAGCAGTCTCTCTCAGGGGAATTCACCCCTCCACTTT	CASSLSQGNSPLHF
TRBV29-1	NA	TRBJ2-1	TRBD2	12	TGCAGCGATTCGCTGCGGGGGGATGAGCAGTTCTTC	CSDSLRGDEQFF
TRBV9	NA	TRBJ1-2	TRBD1	14	TGTGCCAGCAGCTCGGGACAGGGACTCTATGGCTACACCTTC	CASSSGQGLYGYTF
TRBV5-1	NA	TRBJ2-2	TRBD2	16	TGCGCCAGCAGCTCCCGGACTAGCGGGAGGACCGGGGAGCTGTTTTTT	CASSSRTSGRTGELFF
TRBV18	NA	TRBJ2-7	TRBD2	14	TGTGCCAGCTCACCTGATGGGACTAGCCGCGAGCAGTACTTC	CASSPDGTSREQYF
TRBV15	once	TRBJ1-6	TRBD1	16	TGTGCCACCAGCATCGGGACAGGGGGAGGAAATTCACCCCTCCACTTT	CATSIGTGGGNSPLHF
TRBV6-5	NA	TRBJ1-4	NA	14	TGTGCCAGCAGTTACCAGGGAAATAATGAAAAACTGTTTTTT	CASSYQGNNEKLFF
TRBV3-1/TRBV3-2	NA	TRBJ2-3	NA	16	TGTGCCAGCAGCACCCGGGACTTTGCTAGCACAGATACGCAGTATTTT	CASSTRDFASTDTQYF
TRBV29-1	few	TRBJ1-5	NA	12	TGCAGCGTCGGTTATAGCAATCAGCCCCAGCATTTT	CSVGYSNQPQHF